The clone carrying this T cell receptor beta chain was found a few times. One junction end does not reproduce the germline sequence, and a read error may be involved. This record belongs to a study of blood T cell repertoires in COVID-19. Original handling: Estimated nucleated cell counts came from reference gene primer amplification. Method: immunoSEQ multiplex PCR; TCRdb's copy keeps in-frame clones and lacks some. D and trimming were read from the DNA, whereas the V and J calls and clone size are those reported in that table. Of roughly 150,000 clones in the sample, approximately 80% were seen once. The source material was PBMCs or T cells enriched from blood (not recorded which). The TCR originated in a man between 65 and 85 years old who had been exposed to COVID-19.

The CDR3 DNA is TGTGCCAGCAGTACAGGCCTGGTCTTT. It specifies CASSTGLVF. This chain connects TRBV6-4 to TRBJ1-1; a possible D gene is TRBD1 (5 bases). Germline assignment: CDR1 MRHNA and CDR2 SNTAGT. The length of the CDR3 is 9 residues.